This TCR beta chain comes out of a study of T cells in Graves' hyperthyroidism and ophthalmopathy. Study results and caveats: Using 13 V-J features, a model discriminated ophthalmopathy from stable hyperthyroidism. Expanded thyroid clonotypes (above 0.001) were mostly also found in blood.

This clonotype was seen ten or more times. Antigen unknown. The CDR3 regions of TCR beta were amplified from RNA transcripts. With the HTBI primer set, the TCR CDR3 went through a first round of RT-PCR. TCRdb recomputed calls from the multiplex PCR reads with MiXCR, one row per CDR3 protein. The sample carries fewer than 450,000 distinct CDR3 sequences, about 15% recorded once. In making diagnoses, clinical symptoms, serum thyroxine and TRAb, thyroid ultrasound and orbital computed tomography were all used. Isolation of PBMCs was performed on 9.5 to 10 ml fresh peripheral blood. This clonotype was obtained from a woman aged 25 to 39 with Graves' hyperthyroidism that later progressed to Graves' ophthalmopathy. The sample was blood.

This chain's CDR3 is CASSSGRIEAFF. CDR3 DNA sequence: TGTGCCAGCAGTTCCGGACGGATTGAAGCTTTCTTT. The chain is built from TRBV28 and TRBJ1-1; unclear D gene. The CDR3 is 12 residues long. V gave up 4 bases and J gave up 7 bases, with 10 bases separating them. CDR1 and CDR2 from the germline V gene are MDHEN and SYDVKM. The variable domain in full, completed from reference TRBV28 and TRBJ1-1, reads DVKVTQSSRYLVKRTGEKVFLECVQDMDHENMFWYRQDPGLGLRLIYFSYDVKMKEKGDIPEGYSVSREKKERFSLILESASTNQTSMYLCASSSGRIEAFFGQGTRLTVV.